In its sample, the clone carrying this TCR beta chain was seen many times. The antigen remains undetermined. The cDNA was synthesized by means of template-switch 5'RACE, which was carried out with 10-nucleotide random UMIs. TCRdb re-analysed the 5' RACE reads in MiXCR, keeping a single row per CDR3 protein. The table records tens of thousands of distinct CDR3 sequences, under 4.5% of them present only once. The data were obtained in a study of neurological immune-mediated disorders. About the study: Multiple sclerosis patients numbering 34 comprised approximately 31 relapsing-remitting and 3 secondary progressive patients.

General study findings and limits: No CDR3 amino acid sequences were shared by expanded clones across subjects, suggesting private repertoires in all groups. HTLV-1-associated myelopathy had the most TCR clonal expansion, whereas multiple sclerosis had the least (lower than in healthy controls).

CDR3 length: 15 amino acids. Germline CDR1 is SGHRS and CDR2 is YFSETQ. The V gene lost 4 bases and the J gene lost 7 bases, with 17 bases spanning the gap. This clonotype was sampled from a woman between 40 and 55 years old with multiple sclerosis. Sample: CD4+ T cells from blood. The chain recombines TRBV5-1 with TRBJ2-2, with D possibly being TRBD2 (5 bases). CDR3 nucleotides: TGCGCCAGCAGCCCCCCTAGCTTAGCAGTCGGGGAGCTGTTTTTT. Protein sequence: CASSPPSLAVGELFF.